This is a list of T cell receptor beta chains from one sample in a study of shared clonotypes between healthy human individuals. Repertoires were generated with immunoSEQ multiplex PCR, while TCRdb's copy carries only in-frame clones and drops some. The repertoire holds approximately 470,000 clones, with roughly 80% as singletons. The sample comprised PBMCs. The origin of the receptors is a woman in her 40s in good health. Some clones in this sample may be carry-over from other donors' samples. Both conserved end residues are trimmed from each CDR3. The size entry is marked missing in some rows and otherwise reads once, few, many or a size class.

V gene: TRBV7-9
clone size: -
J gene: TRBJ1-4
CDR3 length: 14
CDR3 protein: ASSLALRASNEKLF

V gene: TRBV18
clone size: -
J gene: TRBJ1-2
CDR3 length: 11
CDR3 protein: ASSPPGPNGYT

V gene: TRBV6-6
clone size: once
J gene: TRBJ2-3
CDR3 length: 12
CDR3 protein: ASSFGSSTDTQY

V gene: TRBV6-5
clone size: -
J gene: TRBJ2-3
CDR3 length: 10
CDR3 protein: ASRGDADTQY

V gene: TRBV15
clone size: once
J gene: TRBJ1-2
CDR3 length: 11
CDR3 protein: ATSRAGVGGYT

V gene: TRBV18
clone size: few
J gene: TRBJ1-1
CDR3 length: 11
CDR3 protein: ASSLDRVSEAF

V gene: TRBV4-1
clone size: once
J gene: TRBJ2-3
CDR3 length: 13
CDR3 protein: ASSQNRQGQGTQY

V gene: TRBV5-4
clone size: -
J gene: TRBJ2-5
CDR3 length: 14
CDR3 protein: ASSTVTGGGSETQY

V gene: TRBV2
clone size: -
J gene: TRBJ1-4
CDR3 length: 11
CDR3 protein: ASSRGANEKLF

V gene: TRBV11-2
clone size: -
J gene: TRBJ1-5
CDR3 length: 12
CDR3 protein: ASSFSDGDQPQH

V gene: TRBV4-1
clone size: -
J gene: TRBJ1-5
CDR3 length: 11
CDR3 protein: ASSQEDVLPQH

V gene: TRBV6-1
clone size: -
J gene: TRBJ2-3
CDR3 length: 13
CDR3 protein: ASSLQGTALDTQY

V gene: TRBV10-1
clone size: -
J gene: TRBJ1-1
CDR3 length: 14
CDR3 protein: ASSETGTGAGAEAF

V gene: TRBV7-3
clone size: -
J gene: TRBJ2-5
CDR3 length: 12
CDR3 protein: ASSQQSSGQTQY

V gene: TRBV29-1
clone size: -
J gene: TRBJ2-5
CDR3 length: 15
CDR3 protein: SVTGTSGRRPQETQY

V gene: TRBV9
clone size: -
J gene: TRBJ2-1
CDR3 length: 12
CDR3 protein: ASSDSRTSNEQF

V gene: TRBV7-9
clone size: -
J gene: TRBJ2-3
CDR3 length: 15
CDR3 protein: ASSSNGVAGPPDTQY

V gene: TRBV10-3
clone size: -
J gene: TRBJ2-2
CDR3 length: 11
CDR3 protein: AISERGVGELF

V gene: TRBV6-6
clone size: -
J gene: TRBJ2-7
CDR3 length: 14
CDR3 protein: ASRTTDRGDSYEQY

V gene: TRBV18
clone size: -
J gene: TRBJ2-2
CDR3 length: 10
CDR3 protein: ASSPRTGELF

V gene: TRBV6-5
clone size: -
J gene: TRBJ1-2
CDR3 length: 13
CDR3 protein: ASSPDRDWNYGYT

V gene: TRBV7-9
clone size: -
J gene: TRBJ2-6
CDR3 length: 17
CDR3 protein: ASSLARGDRVYGANVLT

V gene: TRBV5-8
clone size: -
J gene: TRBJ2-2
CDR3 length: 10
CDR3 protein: ASSPQAGELF

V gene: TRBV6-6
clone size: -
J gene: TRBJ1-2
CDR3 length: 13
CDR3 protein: ASRHPIDRNYGYT

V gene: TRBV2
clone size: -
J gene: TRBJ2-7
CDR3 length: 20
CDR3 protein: AALAVKTGETSGRPISYEQY

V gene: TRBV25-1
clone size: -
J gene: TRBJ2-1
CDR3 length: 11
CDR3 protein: ASSPRQGNEQF

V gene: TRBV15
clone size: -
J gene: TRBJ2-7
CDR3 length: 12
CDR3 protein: ATSRGGQVYEQY

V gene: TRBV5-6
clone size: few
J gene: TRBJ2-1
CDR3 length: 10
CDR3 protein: ASSLGGGEQF

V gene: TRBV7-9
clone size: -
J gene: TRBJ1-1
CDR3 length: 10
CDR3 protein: ASSLRGTEAF

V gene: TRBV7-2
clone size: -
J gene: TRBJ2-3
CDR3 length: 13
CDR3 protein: ASSPRTGSTDTQY

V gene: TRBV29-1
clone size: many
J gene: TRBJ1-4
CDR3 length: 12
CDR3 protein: SVNTGGRGEKLF

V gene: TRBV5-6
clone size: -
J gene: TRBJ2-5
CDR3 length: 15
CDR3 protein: ASSLMASKAKGETQY

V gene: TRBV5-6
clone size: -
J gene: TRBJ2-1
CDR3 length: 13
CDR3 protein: ASHRERGAWNEQF

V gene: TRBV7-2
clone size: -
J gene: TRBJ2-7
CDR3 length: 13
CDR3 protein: ASSFPGRGTYEQY

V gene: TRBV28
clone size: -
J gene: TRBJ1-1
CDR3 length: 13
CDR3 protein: ASSPAPLRGAEAF

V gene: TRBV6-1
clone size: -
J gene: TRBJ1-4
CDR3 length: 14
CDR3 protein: ASSGLRGQGKEKLF

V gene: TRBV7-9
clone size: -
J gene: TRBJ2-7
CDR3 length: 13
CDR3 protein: ASSFPGLRTYEQY

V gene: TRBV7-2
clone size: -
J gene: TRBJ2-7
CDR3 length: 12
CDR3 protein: ASSFQGAAREQY

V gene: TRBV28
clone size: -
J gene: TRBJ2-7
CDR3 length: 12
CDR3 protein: ASSFRGRAHEQY

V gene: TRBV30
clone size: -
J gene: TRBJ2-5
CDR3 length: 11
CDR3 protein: ALGRRWKETQY

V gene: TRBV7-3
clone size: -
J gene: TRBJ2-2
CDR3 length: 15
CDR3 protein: ASSKSSGGPATGELF

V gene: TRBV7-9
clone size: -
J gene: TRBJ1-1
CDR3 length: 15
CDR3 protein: ASSSRTGEGLGTEAF

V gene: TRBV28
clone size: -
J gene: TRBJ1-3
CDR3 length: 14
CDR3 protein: ASSPQTSGPGNTIY

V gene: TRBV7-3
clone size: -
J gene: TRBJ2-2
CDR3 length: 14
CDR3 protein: ASSRVSDRNTGELF

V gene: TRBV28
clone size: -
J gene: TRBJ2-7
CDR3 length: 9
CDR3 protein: ASSSPSEQY

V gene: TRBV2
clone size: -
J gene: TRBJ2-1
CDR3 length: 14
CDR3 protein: ASSFRLAGPHNEQF

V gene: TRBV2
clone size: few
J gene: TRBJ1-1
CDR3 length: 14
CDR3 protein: ASSEALRGRGTEAF

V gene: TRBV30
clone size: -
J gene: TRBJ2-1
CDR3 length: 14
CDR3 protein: AWRGQGGTPYNEQF

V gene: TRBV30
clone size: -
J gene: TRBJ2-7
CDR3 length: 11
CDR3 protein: AANAGPIYEQY

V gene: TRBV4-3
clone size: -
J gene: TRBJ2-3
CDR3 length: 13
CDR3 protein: ASSQEWRYTDTQY

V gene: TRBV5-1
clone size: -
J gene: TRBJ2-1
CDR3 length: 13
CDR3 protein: ASSQTSGEYNEQF

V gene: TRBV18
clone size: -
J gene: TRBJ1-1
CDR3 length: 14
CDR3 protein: ASSHSPWSTNTEAF

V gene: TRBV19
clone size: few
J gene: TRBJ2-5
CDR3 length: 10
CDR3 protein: ASSIAQETQY

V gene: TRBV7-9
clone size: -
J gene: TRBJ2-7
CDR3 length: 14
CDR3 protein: ASSLTPGLAGDEQY

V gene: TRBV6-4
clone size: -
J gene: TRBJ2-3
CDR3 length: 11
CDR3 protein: ASSQQKGLTQY